A single sample is the source of the 20 T cell receptor beta chains below, sequenced in a study of blood T cell repertoires in COVID-19. Here immunoSEQ multiplex PCR was the method, and the copy in TCRdb shows in-frame clones only, minus some. This sample has 100,000 to 150,000 clones, with 70% to 85% found just once. Sequences were obtained from peripheral blood. These receptors were taken from a woman in her 70s with acute or convalescent COVID-19.

The rearrangement uses TRBV6-2 or TRBV6-3 and TRBJ2-5, with 9 positions matching TRBD2. Trimming at V came to 2 bases and at J to 4 bases, leaving 8 bases not matched to a gene. The germline V gene encodes CDR1 MNHEY and CDR2 SVGEGT. The CDR3 spans 16 residues. The CDR3 loop is CASSYDAGGLRETQYF. DNA for the CDR3: TGTGCCAGCAGTTACGACGCGGGGGGGCTCAGAGAGACCCAGTACTTC.

The V call is TRBV5-1, the J call TRBJ1-2, with D perhaps matching TRBD1 (5 bases). Trimming stripped 5 bases from V and 0 bases from J, with 11 bases between. CDR1 and CDR2 from the germline V gene are SGHRS and YFSETQ. CDR3 length: 14 amino acids. CDR3 in amino acids: CASRLDSPNYGYTF. The DNA of the CDR3 is TGCGCCAGCAGACTTGACAGTCCTAACTATGGCTACACCTTC.

The rearrangement uses TRBV20-1 and TRBJ2-5, with no clear D. CDR1 DFQATT and CDR2 SNEGSKA come from the germline V gene (reference sequence). This CDR3 is 11 amino acids long. V lost 0 bases to trimming and J lost 5 bases, with 4 bases between them. The CDR3 DNA follows: TGCAGTGCTAGAGATCGTGAGACCCAGTACTTC. Amino acids: CSARDRETQYF.

This clone was seen more than once but under ten times. The CDR3 DNA reads TGTGCCAGTAGCCCCCGACAGGGGGGGTACACTGCTACAGGAGAAGCTTTCTTT. This gives the protein CASSPRQGGYTATGEAFF. This chain connects TRBV19 to TRBJ1-1, with TRBD1 identical over 9 bases. Germline trimming cut 6 bases from V and 8 bases from J; bases unmatched to any gene: 22. CDR1 is LNHDA and CDR2 is SQIVND in the germline V gene (reference sequence). The length of the CDR3 is 18 residues.

The chain employs TRBV10-2 and TRBJ2-3; TRBD2 aligns across 11 bases. Germline V gene sequence: CDR1 WSHSY, CDR2 SAAADI. This CDR3 region has 17 residues. V lost 3 bases, J lost 4 bases, and 9 bases stayed unmatched. The CDR3 DNA follows: TGCGCCAGCAGTGACCCTACAGGGACTAGCGGATCAGATACGCAGTATTTT. Protein: CASSDPTGTSGSDTQYF.

Regarding this clone: This sample includes further DNA sequences coding for the same CDR3. The CDR3 sequence is CASSSQGGGTEAFF. In nucleotides, the CDR3 is TGTGCCAGCAGCTCTCAAGGGGGTGGAACTGAAGCTTTCTTT. V and J are TRBV7-3 and TRBJ1-1, with D perhaps TRBD1 (6 bases). CDR1 SGHTA and CDR2 FQGTGA come from the germline V gene. The CDR3 spans 14 residues. Trimming pared 4 bases from V and 5 bases from J, leaving 14 bases between.

The chain recombines TRBV2 with TRBJ2-3, with TRBD1 matching over 8 bases. The CDR3 is 15 amino acids. V trimming: 5 bases; J trimming: 1 base; junction bases outside the gene matches: 5. CDR1 and CDR2 (germline): SNHLY, FYNNEI. The DNA of the CDR3 is TGTGCCAGCAGTCGCTCGACAGGGGGCACAGATACGCAGTATTTT. Its protein product is CASSRSTGGTDTQYF. Full variable domain (outside the CDR3, taken from reference TRBV2 and TRBJ2-3): EPEVTQTPSHQVTQMGQEVILRCVPISNHLYFYWYRQILGQKVEFLVSFYNNEISEKSEIFDDQFSVERPDGSNFTLKIRSTKLEDSAMYFCASSRSTGGTDTQYFGPGTRLTVL.

This rearrangement joins TRBV19 to TRBJ2-5; 11 nucleotides line up with TRBD2. The germline V gene has CDR1 LNHDA and CDR2 SQIVND (reference sequence). This CDR3 has 18 amino acids. The J segment lost 5 bases and the V segment lost 5 bases, leaving 16 bases of the junction unmatched. CDR3 nucleotides: TGTGCCAGTAGTTCATCCAAACATAGCGGGGGGGCCGGTGAGACCCAGTACTTC. Its translation is CASSSSKHSGGAGETQYF.

This chain connects TRBV5-6 to TRBJ2-7; possibly TRBD1 for D (5 bases). Trimming left V 4 bases short and J 3 bases short, with 14 bases between. The CDR3 has 14 amino acids. CDR1 SGHDT and CDR2 YYEEEE come from the germline V gene. CDR3 protein: CASSPIDRLYEQYV. As DNA, the CDR3 is TGTGCCAGCAGCCCGATAGACAGACTCTACGAGCAGTACGTC.

The chain links TRBV2 to TRBJ1-2; D perhaps matches TRBD1 (6 bases). Germline V gene lookup returns CDR1 SNHLY and CDR2 FYNNEI. The CDR3 spans 15 residues. V was clipped by 5 bases and J by 1 base, with 14 bases between them. The CDR3 reads CASSSQGGINYGYTF. In nucleotides, the CDR3 is TGTGCCAGCAGTTCACAGGGTGGGATTAACTATGGCTACACCTTC.

This clone was picked up one time. The rearrangement joins TRBV7-2 to TRBJ2-3; 10 nucleotides agree with TRBD2. CDR3 length equals 17 residues. Germline V gene data show CDR1 as SGHTA and CDR2 as FQGNSA. Trimming at V came to 6 bases and at J to 3 bases, leaving 12 bases not matched to a gene. The DNA for the CDR3 is TGTGCCAGCAGTTGGAGGGTAGCGGGGGGCGTTACAGATACGCAGTATTTT. Translated: CASSWRVAGGVTDTQYF. The full variable domain, in which reference TRBV7-2 and TRBJ2-3 provide the parts outside the CDR3, is GAGVSQSPSNKVTEKGKDVELRCDPISGHTALYWYRQSLGQGLEFLIYFQGNSAPDKSGLPSDRFSAERTGGSVSTLTIQRTQQEDSAVYLCASSWRVAGGVTDTQYFGPGTRLTVL.

The chain recombines TRBV27 with TRBJ1-1, with D uncertain. In germline, CDR1 is MNHEY, CDR2 SMNVEV (reference sequence). The CDR3 is 16 residues long. V shed 2 bases and J shed 1 base, with 14 bases lying between them. CDR3 protein: CASSLIPSRGNTEAFF. CDR3 nucleotides: TGTGCCAGCAGTTTAATCCCCTCCCGAGGGAACACTGAAGCTTTCTTT.

DNA of the CDR3: TGTGCCAGCAGGCTAGAGCTAACCATATATTTT. It codes for CASRLELTIYF. V usage is TRBV2 and J usage is TRBJ1-3; D not certain. The CDR3 loop spans 11 amino acids. V was clipped by 6 bases and J by 10 bases, with 10 bases between them. Germline CDR1 is SNHLY and CDR2 is FYNNEI.

The V call is TRBV4-1, the J call TRBJ1-1, with D unresolved. The CDR3 extends over 14 amino acids. The germline V gene has CDR1 MGHRA and CDR2 YSYEKL. Trimming removed 6 bases from V and 2 bases from J, with 13 bases in between. CDR3 DNA: TGCGCCAGCAGTGGGTTTCAGCGTAACACTGAAGCTTTCTTT. It codes for CASSGFQRNTEAFF.

CDR3 loop: CASSSRDRVNYEQYV. DNA of the CDR3: TGTGCCAGCAGCTCCCGGGACAGGGTCAACTACGAGCAGTACGTC. The genes are TRBV7-9 and TRBJ2-7; 9 nucleotides agree with TRBD1. Per the germline V gene, CDR1 is SEHNR and CDR2 is FQNEAQ (reference sequence). This CDR3 spans 15 amino acids. V was clipped by 4 bases and J by 3 bases; unmatched bases: 7.

The chain combines TRBV10-2 with TRBJ2-6; 7 bases are shared with TRBD1. After removal of 8 bases from V and 0 bases from J, the junction contained 7 bases not matched to a gene. This CDR3 contains 16 residues. The germline CDR1 and CDR2 sequences are WSHSY and SAAADI. As DNA, the CDR3 is TGCGCCAGCTTGAGGGACAGCGTCTCTGGGGCCAACGTCCTGACTTTC. This codes for CASLRDSVSGANVLTF.

V usage is TRBV5-4 and J usage is TRBJ1-6; 9 bases align to TRBD1. Germline V gene sequence: CDR1 SGHNT, CDR2 YYREEE (reference sequence). The trim removed 4 bases at V and 9 bases at J, leaving 8 bases unmatched. This CDR3 is 15 amino acids long. CDR3 sequence reads: CASSRTGTGFSPLHF. Written as DNA, the CDR3 is TGTGCCAGCAGCCGCACCGGGACAGGGTTTTCACCCCTCCACTTT.

The chain has TRBV7-2 and TRBJ2-5; no reliable D call. Germline loops: CDR1 SGHTA, CDR2 FQGNSA. V lost 5 bases to trimming and J lost 6 bases, with 13 bases between them. The CDR3 is 13 residues long. The CDR3 is CASSPTGLKTQYF. DNA for the CDR3: TGTGCCAGCAGCCCCACTGGGCTGAAGACCCAGTACTTC.

V usage is TRBV9 and J usage is TRBJ1-2, with D possibly matching TRBD1 (5 bases). The CDR3 has 13 residues. Trimming left V 4 bases short and J 1 base short, with 8 bases between. Germline V gene lookup returns CDR1 SGDLS and CDR2 YYNGEE. Written as DNA, the CDR3 is TGTGCCAGCAGCCCAGACAGTAACTATGGCTACACCTTC. It translates to CASSPDSNYGYTF.

This clone was seen more than once but under ten times. The genes are TRBV3-1 (or the pseudogene TRBV3-2) and TRBJ1-6; 12 positions match TRBD1. There are 16 residues in the CDR3. The germline CDR1 and CDR2 sequences are LGHDT and YNNKEL (reference sequence). V lost 6 bases and J lost 9; bases outside the gene matches: 9. The CDR3 is CASRDRGQGAVSPLHF. The DNA of the CDR3 is TGTGCCAGCAGAGATCGGGGACAGGGGGCAGTTTCACCCCTCCACTTT.